This T cell receptor beta chain was identified during a study of T cells after yellow fever vaccination (dated by TCRdb to 2018 to 2020). For the study in its entirety: The SMART-Seq v4 Ultra Low Input RNA kit was used to prepare libraries from fractions with low cell numbers. Two healthy male donors, one aged 18 to 29 and one aged 30 to 39 years, were included in the cohort. To track T-cell clones before and after primary and booster YFV17D yellow fever vaccination, bulk TCR alpha and beta repertoires were sequenced longitudinally. Blood samples were taken at several timepoints before and after primary and secondary immunization, and bulk PBMC replicates and cell subsets were isolated.

The CDR3 goes from the cysteine to the phenylalanine over 15 residues. Just CDR3 DNA is preserved here, 45 bases in frame from base 1. Trimming takes 2 bases off V and 6 bases off J; junction bases not matched to a gene: 10. CDR1 GTSNPN and CDR2 SVGIG were looked up in the germline V gene (reference sequence). For this clonotype: The clone's antigen remains unknown. There are no base qualities to consult, and no much larger clone falls within one base.

The instrument given in TCRdb is Illumina NovaSeq 6000. TCR cDNA was synthesized by 5'RACE template switching, through which a universal primer site and unique molecular identifiers were introduced. Priming for cDNA synthesis came from both the TCR alpha and TCR beta constant segments. Two PCR steps were used to amplify libraries, with sample barcodes and sequencing adapters being added in the second step. Sequencing of libraries was done on Illumina HiSeq 2500 (2x100 bp) or NovaSeq (2x150 bp). Per the original workflow: Reads were demultiplexed and collapsed into UMI consensus sequences with MIGEC, and V(D)J alignment was performed with MiXCR. Vaccine-responding clonotypes were defined with edgeR using replicate PBMC samples, requiring FDR below 0.01 and a log2 fold change above 5 up to day 15. Bulk clonotypes were assigned CD4 or CD8 identity according to which sequenced CD4 or CD8 repertoire held them at higher abundance. The public reads were reanalyzed by TCRdb: fastp trimming at Q25, MiXCR alignment, in-frame beta chains only. Rows matching on CDR3 protein sequence are summarized as one entry with the most common DNA and genes. TCRdb, rather than the study authors, made the V and J calls. The sample table records about 320,000 distinct CDR3 sequences; about 11% of these occur just once. Of the sample, over 3% is held by the ten largest clones.

The study at large found these results: A small fraction of clonotypes appeared in both the CD4 and CD8 compartments, likely as a result of convergent recombination. Compared with the primary T-cell response, the secondary T-cell response was weaker but faster, peaking on day 5 rather than day 15. Most clones expanded after primary vaccination (almost 98% of CD4 and 80% to 90% of CD8) were re-detected after the booster, suggesting that broad memory maintenance occurred. The study included only a couple of donors, which limits how far the findings can be generalized. FACS-sorted repertoires could contain abundant contaminating clonotypes from the bulk population, so computational filtering was required.

Per the publication, the treatment or condition label means: live attenuated yellow fever vaccine strain. PBMCs were isolated from peripheral blood using a standard Ficoll-Paque protocol. Dynabeads CD4 and CD8 positive selection kits were used to isolate CD4 and CD8 T-cell fractions. TriZol was used to extract RNA from bulk PBMCs, CD4 and CD8 fractions, and dextramer-positive and dextramer-negative fractions. Sequenced material: CD4+ T cells sorted from PBMCs, taken 45 days after the yellow fever booster vaccination. The rearrangement combines TRBV30 with TRBJ1-1; 9 nucleotides in the junction match TRBD1. This sequence was found in a young man who received the YFV17D yellow fever vaccine. The CDR3 region: CAWSLRPGQGPEAFF. The nucleotides are TGTGCCTGGAGTTTACGCCCGGGACAGGGACCTGAAGCTTTCTTT.